These T cell receptor beta chains were read from a single sample in a study of tumor-infiltrating lymphocytes in primary liver carcinoma. TCRdb processed the multiplex PCR reads anew with MiXCR; each CDR3 protein has one entry. The sample holds about 96,000 distinct CDR3 sequences, around 70% seen once. Sequenced material: tumor-adjacent normal liver tissue. These TCRs come from a middle-aged man with primary liver carcinoma and hepatitis B virus infection. Both conserved end residues are part of each CDR3. A D gene is named only where the DNA matches it firmly. Some rows mark clone size as missing; the rest say once, few, many or name a class of expanded clone.

D gene	V gene	J gene	clone size	CDR3 protein	CDR3 DNA
.	TRBV7-9	TRBJ2-3	few	CASSISKEEDTQYF	TGTGCCAGCAGCATTAGCAAGGAGGAGGATACGCAATATTTT
.	TRBV18	TRBJ2-5	.	CASSPVGGRETQYF	TGTGCCAGCTCACCTGTCGGTGGGCGAGAGACCCAGTACTTC
TRBD2	TRBV12-3/TRBV12-4	TRBJ2-1	.	CASILGLAYNEQFF	TGTGCCAGCATTTTAGGACTAGCCTATAATGAGCAGTTCTTC
.	TRBV29-1	TRBJ1-1	.	CGVARGPEDAEAFF	TGCGGCGTTGCGCGGGGGCCGGAGGACGCTGAAGCTTTCTTT
.	TRBV28	TRBJ1-1	.	CASRPTAISNTEAFF	TGTGCCAGCAGGCCGACAGCGATTTCTAACACTGAAGCTTTCTTT
.	TRBV11-2	TRBJ2-1	.	CATSPIVNEHFF	TGTGCCACGTCGCCGATAGTGAATGAGCATTTCTTC
.	TRBV2	TRBJ1-5	.	CASSPGQSSNQPQHF	TGTGCCAGCAGTCCTGGGCAGTCTAGCAATCAGCCCCAGCATTTT
.	TRBV11-2	TRBJ2-1	.	CANSSGNVQFF	TGTGCCAACAGCTCAGGCAATGTGCAGTTCTTC
TRBD2	TRBV24-1	TRBJ2-3	.	CATSDRLAAADTQYF	TGTGCCACCAGTGATCGACTAGCGGCCGCAGATACGCAGTATTTT
.	TRBV5-4	TRBJ2-3	.	CASSLSNRLTHTQYF	TGTGCCAGCAGCTTATCTAACCGCCTGACACATACGCAGTATTTT
TRBD1	TRBV12-3/TRBV12-4	TRBJ1-2	many	CASKTGQDYGYTF	TGTGCCAGCAAAACCGGACAGGACTATGGCTACACCTTC
.	TRBV29-1	TRBJ2-7	.	CSVEEPSWLTYEQYF	TGCAGCGTTGAAGAACCCAGCTGGCTGACCTACGAGCAGTACTTC
.	TRBV11-2	TRBJ2-1	medium-sized	CASSLSYRGPVKQVRSYNEQFF	TGTGCCAGCAGCCTCTCCTACCGGGGTCCCGTGAAACAGGTTCGCTCCTACAATGAGCAGTTCTTC
TRBD2	TRBV5-1	TRBJ2-1	few	CASSLVGLAGSGGEQFF	TGCGCCAGCAGCTTGGTAGGACTAGCGGGATCCGGGGGTGAGCAGTTCTTC
TRBD1	TRBV10-3	TRBJ1-4	few	CAISEPVPGQGLNEKLFF	TGTGCCATCAGTGAGCCGGTCCCGGGACAGGGCTTGAACGAAAAACTGTTTTTT
.	TRBV5-4	TRBJ2-3	.	CASSPGVLLGRYTDTQYF	TGTGCCAGCAGCCCTGGAGTCCTTCTGGGCAGATACACAGATACGCAGTATTTT
.	TRBV6-5	TRBJ1-5	many	CASSLKFRDLSNQPQHF	TGTGCCAGCAGTTTGAAATTCCGGGACCTTAGCAATCAGCCCCAGCATTTT
TRBD1	TRBV29-1	TRBJ2-1	many	CSVAGTGVPNEQFF	TGCAGCGTTGCTGGGACAGGGGTGCCCAATGAGCAGTTCTTC
.	TRBV6-6	TRBJ2-2	.	CASSPYTGIGITGELFF	TGTGCCAGCAGCCCCTACACCGGGATAGGGATCACCGGGGAGCTGTTTTTT
.	TRBV15	TRBJ2-3	.	CATSRDARDPDTQYF	TGTGCCACCAGCAGAGATGCCCGGGATCCAGATACGCAGTATTTT
TRBD1	TRBV14	TRBJ2-3	many	CASSQPPPGQGAGYTQYF	TGTGCCAGCAGCCAACCCCCACCAGGACAGGGGGCGGGGTATACGCAGTATTTT
.	TRBV6-6	TRBJ2-5	.	CASVREIQETQYF	TGTGCCAGTGTCCGGGAGATCCAAGAGACCCAGTACTTC
.	TRBV6-5	TRBJ2-1	few	CASSKTCNNEQFF	TGTGCCAGCAGCAAGACATGTAACAATGAGCAGTTCTTC
.	TRBV5-4	TRBJ2-5	.	CARSSASGEETQYF	TGTGCCAGGAGCTCGGCGTCAGGCGAAGAGACTCAGTACTTC
.	TRBV24-1	TRBJ2-5	.	CATSDEEGTQETQYF	TGTGCCACCAGTGATGAAGAGGGAACCCAAGAGACCCAGTACTTC
.	TRBV18	TRBJ2-5	.	CASSPAEETQYF	TGTGCCAGCTCACCAGCAGAAGAGACTCAGTACTTC
.	TRBV4-2	TRBJ1-1	once	CANTLAHGTEAFF	TGTGCCAACACCCTAGCCCACGGCACTGAAGCTTTCTTT
.	TRBV10-3	TRBJ2-7	medium-sized	CAISEVRTAPYEQYF	TGTGCCATCAGTGAAGTCCGGACGGCCCCCTACGAGCAGTACTTC
.	TRBV7-9	TRBJ2-3	.	CASSPSNQSQYF	TGTGCCAGCAGCCCTAGCAATCAGTCCCAGTATTTT
.	TRBV29-1	TRBJ2-3	many	CSASPLSAESTDTQYF	TGCAGCGCCAGCCCGCTATCGGCTGAATCCACAGATACGCAGTATTTT
TRBD2	TRBV11-2	TRBJ2-5	.	CASSFSGGMYQETQYF	TGTGCCAGCAGCTTTAGCGGGGGAATGTACCAAGAGACCCAGTACTTC
.	TRBV7-9	TRBJ2-7	.	CASSLVELGDEQYF	TGTGCCAGCAGCTTAGTGGAACTAGGGGACGAGCAGTACTTC
TRBD1	TRBV7-9	TRBJ1-4	few	CASSSTGDLNEKLFF	TGTGCCAGCAGTTCCACAGGGGACCTCAATGAAAAACTGTTTTTT
.	TRBV11-2	TRBJ2-4	.	CASGLGRDVPYF	TGTGCCAGCGGCTTAGGAAGGGATGTTCCGTACTTC
.	TRBV20-1	TRBJ2-1	.	CSALSSGGLRNEQFF	TGCAGTGCTCTCTCATCAGGAGGGCTCCGCAATGAGCAGTTCTTC
TRBD1	TRBV20-1	TRBJ2-5	.	CSARDYRGTEETQYF	TGCAGTGCTAGAGATTACAGGGGAACAGAAGAGACCCAGTACTTC
TRBD1	TRBV4-1	TRBJ2-7	.	CASSLGQGASEIPYEQYF	TGCGCTAGCAGCCTTGGACAGGGTGCCTCGGAAATTCCCTACGAGCAGTACTTC
TRBD1	TRBV4-1	TRBJ1-6	.	CASSRTGGDSPLHF	TGCGCCAGCAGCCGGACAGGGGGCGATTCACCCCTCCATTTT
.	TRBV11-2	TRBJ2-5	.	CASSLAGRETQYF	TGTGCCAGCAGCTTAGCAGGGAGGGAGACCCAGTACTTC
.	TRBV5-4	TRBJ1-1	.	CASSLGEMNTEALF	TGTGCCAGCAGCTTGGGAGAAATGAACACTGAAGCCCTCTTT
.	TRBV7-9	TRBJ2-3	many	CASSLPSQISQYF	TGTGCCAGCAGCTTACCGTCACAGATTTCGCAGTATTTT
.	TRBV7-9	TRBJ2-2	medium-sized	CASSLEVNTGELFF	TGTGCCAGCAGCTTAGAAGTGAACACCGGGGAGCTGTTTTTT
.	TRBV11-2	TRBJ2-1	.	CASSPPPRGTYNEQFF	TGTGCCAGCAGCCCCCCGCCCAGGGGCACCTACAATGAGCAGTTCTTC
.	TRBV7-9	TRBJ2-5	.	CANSLLEALTSFGETQYF	TGTGCCAACAGCTTACTGGAGGCCCTTACTAGCTTTGGGGAGACCCAGTACTTC
.	TRBV11-1	TRBJ2-4	.	CASSSGGRDVKYF	TGTGCCAGCAGCTCCGGGGGACGGGACGTTAAGTACTTC
TRBD1	TRBV4-2	TRBJ1-5	.	CARSQDSGQRGQPQHF	TGTGCCAGGAGCCAAGATTCGGGACAGAGAGGTCAGCCCCAGCATTTT
.	TRBV19	TRBJ2-1	.	CASGWANEYNEQFF	TGTGCCAGTGGATGGGCCAACGAATACAATGAGCAGTTCTTC
TRBD2	TRBV5-1	TRBJ2-2	.	CASSLGFGTSTGELFF	TGCGCCAGCAGCTTGGGATTTGGGACTAGTACCGGGGAGCTATTTTTT
TRBD1	TRBV10-1	TRBJ2-1	.	CASSPPRTGRNEQFF	TGCGCCAGCAGTCCCCCCAGGACAGGGAGGAATGAACAGTTCTTC
.	TRBV5-4	TRBJ2-5	.	CARSMSVSLETQYF	TGTGCCAGAAGCATGAGTGTCAGTTTGGAGACCCAGTACTTC
.	TRBV7-9	TRBJ2-3	once	CASSLVWLSKNTDTQYF	TGTGCCAGCAGCTTAGTTTGGCTTTCCAAAAACACAGATACGCAGTATTTT
.	TRBV11-2	TRBJ1-2	medium-sized	CASSLVQGFYGYTF	TGTGCCAGCAGCTTAGTACAGGGTTTCTATGGCTACACCTTC
TRBD2	TRBV30	TRBJ2-5	.	CAWSLGTSGVYQETQYF	TGTGCCTGGAGCCTCGGGACTAGCGGGGTGTACCAAGAGACCCAGTACTTC
.	TRBV2	TRBJ2-6	.	CARRRTAAGANVLTF	TGTGCCAGGAGGCGGACAGCCGCCGGGGCCAACGTCCTGACTTTC
TRBD1	TRBV6-1	TRBJ1-1	many	CASRAGQGDTEAFF	TGTGCCAGCAGAGCGGGACAGGGAGACACTGAAGCTTTCTTT
.	TRBV11-2	TRBJ1-1	.	CASIAEGMGTEAFF	TGTGCCAGCATCGCGGAGGGTATGGGTACTGAAGCTTTCTTT